This T cell receptor beta chain was profiled in a study of blood T cell repertoires in COVID-19. V was trimmed by 4 bases and J by 5 bases, leaving 18 bases between them. The CDR3 runs 16 residues. Germline lookup yields CDR1 SGDLS and CDR2 YYNGEE. Original methodology: How many nucleated cells were present was estimated from reference gene primer amplification. TCRdb's copy holds only in-frame clones and misses some; the assay was immunoSEQ multiplex PCR. The V and J calls and the clone size are those of that table, but D and trimming were determined from the DNA. The table includes 250,000 to 350,000 clones, 80% to 85% detected once.

The chain joins TRBV9 to TRBJ2-2, with D possibly matching TRBD1 (6 bases). The sequencing input was peripheral blood. The receptor comes from a person between 65 and 79 years old with COVID-19, enrolled during active disease. The DNA of the CDR3 is TGTGCCAGCAGCTTCACAACAGGGTCCCTTACCGGGGAGCTGTTTTTT. Protein: CASSFTTGSLTGELFF.